Each of the 30 T cell receptor beta chains below was sequenced from the same sample in a study of T cell repertoires in cytomegalovirus infection. No antigen has been identified for these receptors. TCRdb processed the reads anew with MiXCR; each CDR3 protein has one entry. The sample shows fewer than 950,000 distinct CDR3 sequences, about 33% of them seen only once. The input for sequencing was cultured CD8+ T cells from PBMCs, taken from culture after CMV antigen stimulation. These receptors were taken from a human donor in good health (CMV status not recorded). Some clones in this sample may be carry-over from other donors' samples.

This clonotype was seen repeatedly, ten times or more. The chain employs TRBV6-5 and TRBJ2-3; D is ambiguous. V lost 11 bases to trimming and J lost 0 bases, with 15 bases between them. This CDR3 comprises 14 residues. From germline, CDR1 is MNHEY and CDR2 SVGAGI. The CDR3 loop is CASPRGRSTDTQYF. CDR3 coding DNA: TGTGCCTCCCCCAGAGGTCGTAGCACAGATACGCAGTATTTT.

V gene TRBV4-1 combines with J gene TRBJ2-5, with 11 bases matching TRBD2. Unmatched junction bases numbered 3, after V lost 1 base and J lost 5 bases. CDR1 MGHRA and CDR2 YSYEKL come from the germline V gene. This CDR3 spans 15 amino acids. The CDR3, as DNA: TGCGCCAGCAGCCAAGTACTAGCGGGGGATGAGACCCAGTACTTC. This sequence encodes CASSQVLAGDETQYF.

The rearrangement uses TRBV2 and TRBJ2-1; D may be TRBD2 (5 bases). Trimming cost V 3 bases and J 2 bases, with 8 bases left between them. Germline CDR1 SNHLY, CDR2 FYNNEI. The CDR3 runs 14 residues. For the CDR3, the DNA is TGTGCCAGCAGTGATCTAGCTCCCTACAATGAGCAGTTCTTC. This translates into CASSDLAPYNEQFF.

The V call is TRBV2, the J call TRBJ2-7; D is unclear. This CDR3 has 15 residues. In germline, CDR1 is SNHLY, CDR2 FYNNEI. The germline V and J ends were trimmed by 3 bases and 2 bases, with 14 bases remaining between them. The CDR3 reads CASSEERQPTYEQYF. The CDR3 nucleotides are TGTGCCAGCAGTGAGGAAAGGCAGCCAACCTACGAGCAGTACTTC.

This clonotype was observed a few times. This chain joins TRBV4-3 and TRBJ2-4; 8 bases fit TRBD1. Trimming removed 1 base from V and 8 bases from J; junction bases left unmatched: 7. This CDR3 comprises 15 residues. Per the germline V gene, CDR1 is LGHNA and CDR2 is YSLEER. The CDR3 sequence: CASSQGQGRMDIQYF. The CDR3 nucleotides are TGCGCCAGCAGCCAAGGACAGGGGCGGATGGACATTCAGTACTTC.

There are many counts of this clonotype. The gene calls are TRBV7-6 and TRBJ2-2; D unclear. Germline values: CDR1 SGHVS, CDR2 FNYEAQ. V lost 5 bases and J lost 1, with 11 bases in between. CDR3 size: 15 residues. The CDR3 bases are TGTGCCAGCAGCCCTCTGGCCGTGAACACCGGGGAGCTGTTTTTT. This codes for CASSPLAVNTGELFF.

This clonotype appeared many times. V usage is TRBV7-8 and J usage is TRBJ2-4; D assignment may be TRBD1 or TRBD2 (5 bases each). There are 16 residues in the CDR3. Trimming took 2 bases from V and 1 from J, leaving 12 bases between them. CDR1 and CDR2 from the germline V gene are SGHVS and FQNEAQ. CDR3 in amino acids: CASSLSSGTAKNIQYF. CDR3 coding DNA: TGTGCCAGCAGCTTATCGTCAGGGACGGCCAAAAACATTCAGTACTTC.

A few counts support this clonotype. The V call is TRBV28, the J call TRBJ2-1; D might be TRBD2 (5 bases). This CDR3 is 16 amino acids long. Trimming removed 6 bases from V and 9 bases from J, with 24 bases in between. Germline CDR1 reads MDHEN; CDR2 reads SYDVKM. The CDR3 DNA reads as TGTGCCAGCAGCCTACGGGCCAAGTGGGAGACGTCTGAGCAGTTCTTC. Residues: CASSLRAKWETSEQFF. Looking up the rest from reference TRBV28 and TRBJ2-1 gives the full variable domain: DVKVTQSSRYLVKRTGEKVFLECVQDMDHENMFWYRQDPGLGLRLIYFSYDVKMKEKGDIPEGYSVSREKKERFSLILESASTNQTSMYLCASSLRAKWETSEQFFGPGTRLTVL.

The chain recombines TRBV11-2 with TRBJ2-1; D is unresolved. This CDR3 has 13 amino acids. Trimming cost V 0 bases and J 10 bases, with 10 bases left between them. The germline V gene has CDR1 SGHAT and CDR2 FQNNGV. In DNA, the CDR3 is TGTGCCAGCAGCTTAGATCCGCCGAAGGAGCAGTTCTTC. Its translation: CASSLDPPKEQFF.

This chain links TRBV5-1 with TRBJ2-3, with 7 bases fitting TRBD2. Trimming took 1 base from V and 4 from J; bases not matched to a gene: 6. CDR3 length: 15 residues. Per the germline V gene, CDR1 is SGHRS and CDR2 is YFSETQ. CDR3: CASSLTGDYADTQYF. Written as DNA, the CDR3 is TGCGCCAGCAGCTTGACCGGGGACTACGCAGATACGCAGTATTTT.

The chain carries TRBV5-6 and TRBJ2-3, with 12 bases aligning to TRBD2. CDR1 is SGHDT, CDR2 YYEEEE, per germline. The CDR3 loop spans 20 amino acids. Trimming cost V 0 bases and J 4 bases; bases outside gene matches: 15. The CDR3 coding sequence is TGTGCCAGCAGCTTGGCCTTGGGGATCCTAGCGGGGGGGCCAGCAGATACGCAGTATTTT. This encodes CASSLALGILAGGPADTQYF.

The count of this clonotype is one. The chain's CDR3 is CASSQVGWYEKLFF. CDR3 DNA sequence: TGTGCCAGCAGCCAAGTAGGGTGGTATGAAAAACTGTTTTTT. The chain has TRBV11-1 and TRBJ1-4; D is unclear. Trimming removed 5 bases from V and 6 bases from J, with 13 bases in between. Germline loops: CDR1 SGHAT, CDR2 FQDESV (reference sequence). The CDR3 length is 14 residues.

This clonotype was seen a few times. This rearrangement joins TRBV5-1 to TRBJ2-5; either TRBD1 or TRBD2 may fit D (6 bases each). The CDR3 length is 14 residues. Germline values: CDR1 SGHRS, CDR2 YFSETQ. Deletions cut 4 bases from V and 1 base from J, with 11 bases between. The CDR3 DNA is TGCGCCAGCAGCGCTCGGGGGCCCCAAGAGACCCAGTACTTC. This gives the protein CASSARGPQETQYF.

The J gene is TRBJ2-7, the V gene TRBV6-5; D not certain. The CDR3 totals 15 residues. Germline assignment: CDR1 MNHEY and CDR2 SVGAGI. The ends were cut back, 2 bases at V and 0 bases at J, with 11 bases in the middle. The CDR3 bases are TGTGCCAGCAGTTACGGCCAGGTCAGCTCCTACGAGCAGTACTTC. Translation gives CASSYGQVSSYEQYF.

In its sample, this clonotype was seen a few times. The rearrangement joins TRBV27 to TRBJ2-1, with D perhaps given as TRBD1 or TRBD2 (5 bases each). The CDR3 is 12 amino acids. V lost 4 bases, J lost 8 bases, and 9 bases lay in between. Germline lookup yields CDR1 MNHEY and CDR2 SMNVEV (reference sequence). The CDR3 sequence: CASSSRDDEQFF. The CDR3 bases are TGTGCCAGCAGTTCCAGGGACGATGAGCAGTTCTTC.

In its sample, this clonotype was seen a few times. The J gene is TRBJ1-6, the V gene TRBV20-1; perhaps TRBD1 as D (5 bases). The CDR3 contains 14 residues. The germline gives CDR1 DFQATT, CDR2 SNEGSKA (reference sequence). Trimming took off 6 bases at V and 6 bases at J, with 15 bases between the two ends. The DNA for the CDR3 is TGCAGTGCCCCCAGGGAGGCGGGTAATTCACCCCTCCACTTT. Protein product: CSAPREAGNSPLHF.

This clonotype has just a few counts. V usage is TRBV11-3 and J usage is TRBJ2-3; 10 positions match TRBD1. The CDR3 contains 18 residues. Trimming cost V 4 bases and J 5 bases; bases outside gene matches: 15. Per germline, CDR1 SGHNT and CDR2 YENEEA. The CDR3 nucleotides read TGTGCCAGCAGCTATGAAAAATCCGGGACAGGGGAAGAAGATACGCAGTATTTT. This sequence encodes CASSYEKSGTGEEDTQYF.

The V gene is TRBV6-1, the J gene TRBJ2-3, with TRBD2 matching over 7 bases. V shed 3 bases and J 3 bases; nucleotides not matched to a gene: 6. This CDR3 contains 15 residues. Germline assignment: CDR1 MNHNS and CDR2 SASEGT. CDR3 in amino acids: CASSDPTGGTDTQYF. DNA for the CDR3: TGTGCCAGCAGTGATCCTACCGGGGGGACAGATACGCAGTATTTT.

This CDR3 reads CASSIGQGFEKLFF. The CDR3 DNA reads TGTGCCAGCAGTATTGGACAGGGATTTGAAAAACTGTTTTTT. The genes are TRBV28 and TRBJ1-4, with TRBD1 identical over 8 bases. This CDR3 contains 14 residues. After removal of 5 bases from V and 7 bases from J, the junction contained 6 bases not matched to a gene. Germline CDR1 is MDHEN and CDR2 is SYDVKM.

The chain carries TRBV12-3 or TRBV12-4 and TRBJ1-5; no clear D gene. Trimming removed 3 bases at V and 4 bases at J, with 10 bases between. The CDR3 is made up of 14 amino acids. In nucleotides, the CDR3 is TGTGCCAGCAGTTTTATAGACACTAATCAGCCCCAGCATTTT. Its translation: CASSFIDTNQPQHF.

The chain carries TRBV27 and TRBJ2-2; 7 nucleotides match TRBD1. The CDR3 runs to 16 residues. CDR1 and CDR2 from the germline V gene are MNHEY and SMNVEV (reference sequence). V shed 4 bases, J shed 0 bases, and the junction held 5 bases outside the gene matches. The chain's CDR3 is CASSSWTGTNTGELFF. The CDR3 coding sequence is TGTGCCAGCAGTTCTTGGACAGGCACGAACACCGGGGAGCTGTTTTTT.

The CDR3 DNA is TGTGCCAGCAGTGAACAGGGGGACCTCTATGGCTACACCTTC. Its translation: CASSEQGDLYGYTF. The V call is TRBV2, the J call TRBJ1-2; 7 nucleotides match TRBD1. V lost 2 bases and J lost 4; bases outside the gene matches: 4. The CDR3 runs 14 residues. Looked up from germline, CDR1 is SNHLY and CDR2 is FYNNEI. Filled out from reference TRBV2 and TRBJ1-2, the complete variable domain reads EPEVTQTPSHQVTQMGQEVILRCVPISNHLYFYWYRQILGQKVEFLVSFYNNEISEKSEIFDDQFSVERPDGSNFTLKIRSTKLEDSAMYFCASSEQGDLYGYTFGSGTRLTVV.

The chain carries TRBV6-5 and TRBJ1-1, with D possibly TRBD1 on 5 matching bases. The V and J ends lost 2 bases and 2 bases respectively, with 18 bases between them. Germline V CDR1 and CDR2: MNHEY, SVGAGI. The CDR3 contains 17 residues. The CDR3 nucleotides read TGTGCCAGCAGTTACGGGGACGGTAGCTATGCAAACACTGAAGCTTTCTTT. Translation gives CASSYGDGSYANTEAFF.

The chain recombines TRBV20-1 with TRBJ1-4; D gene ambiguous. V lost 0 bases and J lost 16, with 15 bases in between. This CDR3 has 12 amino acids. The V gene's germline CDR1 is DFQATT and CDR2 SNEGSKA (reference sequence). Here the CDR3 DNA reads TGCAGTGCTAGAGATTCGAGTAGGCGACGGTTTTTT. Protein: CSARDSSRRRFF.

The table lists this clonotype with a few counts. V gene TRBV7-8 combines with J gene TRBJ1-1; no reliable D call. The CDR3 totals 16 residues. Trimming removed 2 bases from V and 1 base from J, with 14 bases in between. Germline V lookup: CDR1 SGHVS, CDR2 FQNEAQ. The CDR3 bases are TGTGCCAGCAGCTTAACGGTTCCCGGAGCGAACACTGAAGCTTTCTTT. It is translated as CASSLTVPGANTEAFF. Variable domain in full (rest from reference TRBV7-8 and TRBJ1-1): GAGVSQSPRYKVAKRGQDVALRCDPISGHVSLFWYQQALGQGPEFLTYFQNEAQLDKSGLPSDRFFAERPEGSVSTLKIQRTQQEDSAVYLCASSLTVPGANTEAFFGQGTRLTVV.

In its sample, this clonotype was seen many times. The chain is built from TRBV7-2 and TRBJ1-2; a possible D gene is TRBD1 (6 bases). CDR1 is SGHTA and CDR2 is FQGNSA in the germline V gene. CDR3 length: 13 amino acids. V lost 1 base and J 8 bases, leaving 11 bases between the germline ends. CDR3 amino acids: CASSLDGGWGYTF. The CDR3 coding sequence is TGTGCCAGCAGCTTAGACGGGGGCTGGGGCTACACCTTC. The full variable domain, in which reference TRBV7-2 and TRBJ1-2 provide the parts outside the CDR3, is GAGVSQSPSNKVTEKGKDVELRCDPISGHTALYWYRQSLGQGLEFLIYFQGNSAPDKSGLPSDRFSAERTGGSVSTLTIQRTQQEDSAVYLCASSLDGGWGYTFGSGTRLTVV.

The chain recombines TRBV7-6 with TRBJ2-1; tentative D call: TRBD2 (5 bases). V was shortened by 5 bases and J by 0 bases, with 14 bases between the two germline ends. The CDR3 consists of 16 residues. The germline gives CDR1 SGHVS, CDR2 FNYEAQ. CDR3 sequence (DNA): TGTGCCAGCAGCCCCCCCCCGGGGATCTCCTACAATGAGCAGTTCTTC. This codes for CASSPPPGISYNEQFF.

A note on this clonotype: At one of its ends the junction is not consistent with the germline gene, which may arise from a read error. This rearrangement joins TRBV7-3 to TRBJ1-6, with D maybe TRBD1 (5 bases). CDR1 and CDR2 from the germline V gene are SGHTA and FQGTGA. The CDR3 contains 15 residues. The CDR3 bases are TGTGCCAGCAGCCCTGGAGGGGACTATAATTCACTCCTCCACTTT. Protein: CASSPGGDYNSLLHF.

This clonotype was seen once. The CDR3 coding sequence is TGTGCCAGCAGCTTGGCCGGTATCCCGGATACGCAGTATTTT. It is translated as CASSLAGIPDTQYF. The chain joins TRBV5-6 to TRBJ2-3; D uncertain. Germline loops: CDR1 SGHDT, CDR2 YYEEEE. V was clipped by 0 bases and J by 6 bases, with 11 bases between them. The CDR3 covers 14 residues.

This clonotype was observed a few times. The J gene is TRBJ2-2, the V gene TRBV7-9; D is ambiguous. V lost 5 bases to trimming and J lost 6 bases, with 4 bases between them. Germline assignment: CDR1 SEHNR and CDR2 FQNEAQ (reference sequence). The CDR3 is made up of 11 amino acids. The CDR3 sequence: CASSQPGELFF. CDR3 coding DNA: TGTGCCAGCAGCCAGCCCGGGGAGCTGTTTTTT.